Ten or more counts support the clone carrying this TCR beta chain. There are 19 residues in the CDR3. The V and J ends lost 8 bases and 0 bases respectively, with 27 bases between them. Germline CDR1 SEHNR, CDR2 FQNEAQ (reference sequence). This entry is derived from a study of T-cell memory formation after mild COVID-19. Study-level information: TCR clusters were largely donor specific.

TCRdb called the 5' RACE reads again in MiXCR, with one record for every CDR3 protein. The table includes roughly 110,000 distinct CDR3 sequences, under 15% detected once. The specimen was PBMCs or a T cell subset sorted from them (not recorded which). The receptor's source is an adult woman who had mild COVID-19 (a few samples of this study predate the infection). Cell type and time point are not known. The rearrangement links TRBV7-9 to TRBJ2-3; D may match TRBD1 or TRBD2 (6 bases each). The CDR3: CASFPPGGPVWPSTDTQYF. The CDR3 DNA follows: TGTGCCAGCTTCCCTCCTGGGGGGCCAGTATGGCCCAGCACAGATACGCAGTATTTT.